These 24 T cell receptor beta chains came from one sample sequenced in a study of PD-L1 blockade in urothelial cancer. Measured with immunoSEQ multiplex PCR; TCRdb has only the in-frame clones, and not every one. Among 29,000 or so clones, around three quarters were seen once, and the ten largest hold 3% to 4%. Sample time point: peripheral blood 6 weeks after treatment start. The sequencing here drew on PBMCs, taken around atezolizumab (anti-PD-L1) treatment. These receptors were obtained from a man aged 70 or older with urothelial cancer.

The J gene is TRBJ2-7, the V gene TRBV6-5; D remains ambiguous. Trimming shortened V by 5 bases and J by 6 bases, and 8 bases separated the two germline ends. CDR3 length equals 11 residues. CDR1 and CDR2 (germline): MNHEY, SVGAGI. In nucleotides, the CDR3 is TGTGCCAGCAGTCGTAGAGGCGAGCAGTACTTC. Translated: CASSRRGEQYF.

The V gene is TRBV18, the J gene TRBJ1-1, with D perhaps TRBD1 (5 bases). With 3 bases removed from V and 4 bases from J, the gap between germline ends came to 15 bases. The CDR3 has 15 residues. Germline CDR1 and CDR2: KGHSH and LQKENI. CDR3 protein: CASSPDPGLSTEAFF. CDR3 DNA: TGTGCCAGCTCACCGGATCCAGGGTTGAGCACTGAAGCTTTCTTT.

This clone showed up just once. CDR3 residues: CAWSARTQLFF. The CDR3 DNA reads as TGTGCCTGGAGTGCTCGGACTCAACTGTTTTTT. V gene TRBV30 combines with J gene TRBJ1-4; D is unclear. V gave up 1 base and J gave up 12 bases, with 9 bases separating them. The CDR3 is 11 amino acids. Germline CDR1 reads GTSNPN; CDR2 reads SVGIG (reference sequence).

This chain connects TRBV4-1 to TRBJ1-1; maybe TRBD1 (5 bases). V was shortened by 1 base and J by 3 bases, with 15 bases between the two germline ends. The length of the CDR3 is 16 residues. CDR1 and CDR2 from the germline V gene are MGHRA and YSYEKL. CDR3 bases: TGCGCCAGCAGCCAAGGGTTAGCCAGGGCGTACACTGAAGCTTTCTTT. It translates to CASSQGLARAYTEAFF.

This rearrangement joins TRBV5-6 to TRBJ1-5; 7 bases map to TRBD1. The V gene end was trimmed by 5 bases and the J gene end by 4 bases; junction bases not matched to a gene: 15. The CDR3 extends over 17 amino acids. Germline V CDR1 and CDR2: SGHDT, YYEEEE. The CDR3 bases are TGTGCCAGCAGTGCGGGGCAGGGGGTAGGGGGAAATCAGCCCCAGCATTTT. Protein sequence: CASSAGQGVGGNQPQHF.

V usage is TRBV2 and J usage is TRBJ2-7; TRBD1 agrees at 11 bases. Germline V CDR1 and CDR2: SNHLY, FYNNEI. This CDR3 spans 15 amino acids. V gave up 0 bases and J gave up 4 bases; unmatched junction bases: 2. In DNA, the CDR3 is TGTGCCAGCAGTGAAGCGGGGGACAGGGGGTACGAGCAGTACTTC. Its translation is CASSEAGDRGYEQYF.

This clone appeared a few times. The V and J genes are TRBV9 and TRBJ1-1; possible D gene TRBD1, 6 bases. V was shortened by 5 bases and J by 2 bases, with 22 bases between the two germline ends. The CDR3 totals 17 residues. The germline V gene has CDR1 SGDLS and CDR2 YYNGEE. DNA of the CDR3: TGTGCCAGCAGTCTGCCCCCCCACAGGGATCCCAACACTGAAGCTTTCTTT. This sequence encodes CASSLPPHRDPNTEAFF.

This chain connects TRBV15 to TRBJ2-3; D uncertain. V dropped 4 bases and J dropped 3 bases, with 14 bases sitting between them. The germline V gene has CDR1 LNHNV and CDR2 YYDKDF (reference sequence). The CDR3 is made up of 15 amino acids. CDR3 bases: TGTGCCACCAGCAAGGATGCTAGTGAAACAGATACGCAGTATTTT. It yields the protein CATSKDASETDTQYF.

The chain combines TRBV7-9 with TRBJ2-7; possible D gene TRBD2, 5 bases. The germline gives CDR1 SEHNR, CDR2 FQNEAQ (reference sequence). Between the trimmed V and J ends, which lost 5 bases and 2 bases, there was a span of 13 bases. The CDR3 extends over 14 amino acids. The CDR3 here is CASSRRGSPYEQYF. The CDR3 nucleotides read TGTGCCAGCAGCAGAAGAGGGTCTCCCTACGAGCAGTACTTC.

The V and J genes are TRBV5-1 and TRBJ1-2, with a weak D call TRBD1 (6 bases). Trimming pared 3 bases from V and 0 bases from J, leaving 12 bases between. Germline V gene sequence: CDR1 SGHRS, CDR2 YFSETQ. The length of the CDR3 is 15 residues. CDR3 sequence: CASSSGQTSNYGYTF. In DNA form, the CDR3 reads TGCGCCAGCAGCTCCGGACAGACTTCTAACTATGGCTACACCTTC.

This clone has only a few counts. The V call is TRBV7-9, the J call TRBJ1-1; TRBD1 is a possible D gene (6 bases). CDR1 and CDR2 from the germline V gene are SEHNR and FQNEAQ (reference sequence). CDR3 size: 12 residues. Between the trimmed V and J ends, which lost 1 base and 9 bases, there was a span of 9 bases. CDR3 sequence reads: CASSLDRVKAFF. CDR3 DNA sequence: TGTGCCAGCAGCTTAGACAGGGTAAAAGCTTTCTTT.

This clone was counted only a few times. This chain connects TRBV6-1 to TRBJ1-5; TRBD1 aligns across 7 bases. J was trimmed by 4 bases and V by 7 bases; bases with no gene match: 7. Germline CDR1 MNHNS, CDR2 SASEGT. The CDR3 spans 14 residues. In DNA form, the CDR3 reads TGTGCCAGCACCCTAAAGGGACAGAATCAGCCCCAGCATTTT. This translates into CASTLKGQNQPQHF.

V usage is TRBV12-5 and J usage is TRBJ2-1; 7 bases agree with TRBD2. The CDR3 has 17 amino acids. CDR1 LGHNT and CDR2 FRNRAP come from the germline V gene. With V trimmed by 2 bases and J by 0 bases, 7 bases remained unmatched. CDR3 amino acids: CASGLLMTSLSYNEQFF. In DNA, the CDR3 is TGTGCTAGTGGTTTGCTTATGACTAGCCTCTCCTACAATGAGCAGTTCTTC.

The V call is TRBV29-1, the J call TRBJ1-1; D is ambiguous. This CDR3 has 13 residues. Germline lookup yields CDR1 SQVTM and CDR2 ANQGSEA. V was pared by 3 bases and J by 5 bases, with 13 bases between. CDR3 loop: CSVDWLSGTEAFF. The CDR3 coding sequence is TGCAGCGTTGATTGGCTCTCGGGGACTGAAGCTTTCTTT.

This chain uses TRBV5-1 with TRBJ2-3; D might be TRBD1 (5 bases). The V gene lost 0 bases and the J gene lost 4 bases, with 9 bases spanning the gap. There are 14 residues in the CDR3. The germline gives CDR1 SGHRS, CDR2 YFSETQ. The CDR3 coding sequence is TGCGCCAGCAGCTTGGGGCAGGGTGCAGATACGCAGTATTTT. It translates to CASSLGQGADTQYF.

The genes are TRBV4-2 and TRBJ1-4; 10 bases align to TRBD1. Germline-derived CDR1 and CDR2 are LGHNA and YNFKEQ. This CDR3 comprises 15 residues. V lost 2 bases and J lost 6; bases outside the gene matches: 3. DNA for the CDR3: TGTGCCAGCAGCCAACTGACAGGGGGCGATGAAAAACTGTTTTTT. This translates into CASSQLTGGDEKLFF.

The chain links TRBV30 to TRBJ1-1; 8 bases fit TRBD1. CDR1 and CDR2 from the germline V gene are GTSNPN and SVGIG (reference sequence). This CDR3 has 13 amino acids. The V segment lost 5 bases and the J segment 11 bases; nucleotides outside the gene matches: 13. CDR3 in amino acids: CAWGSFRGRRAFF. CDR3 bases: TGTGCCTGGGGTTCCTTCAGGGGGCGCAGGGCTTTCTTT.

The CDR3 DNA reads as TGTGCCAGCAGCGCCGAACTATTGAACACTGAAGCTTTCTTT. The encoded protein is CASSAELLNTEAFF. The chain recombines TRBV9 with TRBJ1-1, with D uncertain. Germline CDR1 is SGDLS and CDR2 is YYNGEE. The CDR3 sequence is 14 residues long. V was trimmed by 3 bases and J by 0 bases, leaving 9 bases between them. Full variable domain (missing parts from reference TRBV9 and TRBJ1-1): DSGVTQTPKHLITATGQRVTLRCSPRSGDLSVYWYQQSLDQGLQFLIQYYNGEERAKGNILERFSAQQFPDLHSELNLSSLELGDSALYFCASSAELLNTEAFFGQGTRLTVV.

The chain joins TRBV7-9 to TRBJ2-7; 10 nucleotides line up with TRBD1. The CDR3 loop spans 15 amino acids. Germline trimming cut 1 base from V and 5 bases from J; bases unmatched to any gene: 5. Germline V gene data show CDR1 as SEHNR and CDR2 as FQNEAQ (reference sequence). The CDR3 region has the DNA TGTGCCAGCAGCTTAGAAGACAGGGGGCTTGACGAGCAGTACTTC. This sequence encodes CASSLEDRGLDEQYF. Drawing the rest from reference TRBV7-9 and TRBJ2-7, the complete variable domain is DTGVSQNPRHKITKRGQNVTFRCDPISEHNRLYWYRQTLGQGPEFLTYFQNEAQLEKSRLLSDRFSAERPKGSFSTLEIQRTEQGDSAMYLCASSLEDRGLDEQYFGPGTRLTVT.

The chain has TRBV4-1 and TRBJ2-7; D uncertain. The CDR3 is 13 residues long. Germline CDR1 is MGHRA and CDR2 is YSYEKL. The V and J ends lost 0 bases and 3 bases respectively, with 6 bases between them. Here the CDR3 DNA reads TGCGCCAGCAGCCAAGAACCCAGCTACGAGCAGTACTTC. Translating it yields CASSQEPSYEQYF.

V is TRBV4-1 and J is TRBJ2-3; weak D call: TRBD1 (6 bases). The V end was cut by 1 base, the J end by 4 bases, with 12 bases between. The CDR3 length is 15 residues. The V gene's germline CDR1 is MGHRA and CDR2 YSYEKL. The CDR3 DNA reads as TGCGCCAGCAGCCAAGTCAGGGGTCCCCCAGATACGCAGTATTTT. This encodes CASSQVRGPPDTQYF.

The chain links TRBV10-3 to TRBJ1-2; tentatively, D is TRBD1 (5 bases). Germline assignment: CDR1 ENHRY and CDR2 SYGVKD. This CDR3 has 13 amino acids. The V end lost 3 bases, the J end lost 7 bases, and 12 bases lay between the germline ends. CDR3 sequence reads: CAISEPGRGGYTF. The CDR3 nucleotides are TGTGCCATCAGTGAACCAGGGAGGGGTGGCTACACCTTC.

The V and J genes are TRBV5-4 and TRBJ2-1; the match to TRBD1 covers 10 bases. Germline-derived CDR1 and CDR2 are SGHNT and YYREEE (reference sequence). Germline trimming cut 4 bases from V and 9 bases from J; bases unmatched to any gene: 7. The CDR3 spans 14 residues. The CDR3 nucleotides read TGTGCCAGCAGCACGGACAGGGGGGATTCTGAGCAGTTCTTC. Residues: CASSTDRGDSEQFF.

The gene calls are TRBV5-1 and TRBJ1-2, with TRBD1 matching over 11 bases. This CDR3 spans 14 amino acids. Germline V gene lookup returns CDR1 SGHRS and CDR2 YFSETQ. Losses at the gene ends were 2 bases for V and 8 bases for J; bases not matched to a gene: 5. CDR3 sequence (DNA): TGCGCCAGCAGCTTAGGGACAGGGGGGAGAGGCTACACCTTC. Amino acids: CASSLGTGGRGYTF.